The clone carrying this TCR beta chain was seen many times. Its antigen remains unknown. TCRdb passed the PCR reads through MiXCR, listing each CDR3 protein once. The data show 80,000 to 95,000 distinct CDR3 sequences, roughly 19% seen once. These data originate in a study of molecular identifiers for immune sequencing clone quantification. CD8+CD4-CCR7+CD45RA+ sorting gave the naive CD8 T cells. Regarding the study as a whole: The share of molecules held by clones above 20 RNA copies was over 98% in effector cells and under 1% in naive cells.

The specimen was naive CD8+ T cells from blood, with Jurkat cell RNA spiked in. The subset here: FACS-sorted CD8+CD4-CCR7+CD45RA+ naive T cells. The origin of this receptor is a human donor in good health. Some libraries in this study had Jurkat cell RNA spiked in.

The CDR3 loop is CASSQEAGNPTYEQYF. The CDR3 DNA sequence: TGCGCCAGCAGCCAAGAGGCGGGGAACCCTACCTACGAGCAGTACTTC. The J gene is TRBJ2-7, the V gene TRBV4-1; weak D call: TRBD2 (6 bases). Trimming shortened V by 0 bases and J by 2 bases, and 14 bases separated the two germline ends. This CDR3 is built from 16 residues. Germline V gives CDR1 MGHRA, CDR2 YSYEKL.